This entry is about one T cell receptor (beta chain). Its antigen is undetermined. This sequence may be a read error, since a much larger clone differs from it by one base. The authors ran a second PCR of about 7 to 12 cycles using a sample-barcoded 5' primer and a J-beta primer mix. TCRdb re-analysed the 5' RACE reads in MiXCR, keeping a single row per CDR3 protein. The repertoire holds some 670,000 distinct CDR3 sequences, with 45% to 60% as singletons. Donors gave roughly 10 milliliters of peripheral blood apiece. This entry is derived from a study of blood T cells in healthy people across ages. Study findings and constraints: Without sorted subsets, naive and antigen-experienced compartments could not be conclusively compared. The recorded TCR beta diversity per million T cells decreased in a roughly linear manner with age. The unknown donor CMV status may have confounded expanded clonotype changes.

CDR1 is LGHDT and CDR2 is YNNKEL in the germline V gene (reference sequence). The CDR3 length is 15 residues. This TCR came from a woman older than 75 in good health. Sequencing input: blood. The chain employs TRBV3-1 and TRBJ2-2; D uncertain. The CDR3: CAGSQSGANTGELFF. CDR3 DNA sequence: TGTGCCGGCAGCCAATCCGGCGCGAACACCGGGGAGCTGTTTTTT.